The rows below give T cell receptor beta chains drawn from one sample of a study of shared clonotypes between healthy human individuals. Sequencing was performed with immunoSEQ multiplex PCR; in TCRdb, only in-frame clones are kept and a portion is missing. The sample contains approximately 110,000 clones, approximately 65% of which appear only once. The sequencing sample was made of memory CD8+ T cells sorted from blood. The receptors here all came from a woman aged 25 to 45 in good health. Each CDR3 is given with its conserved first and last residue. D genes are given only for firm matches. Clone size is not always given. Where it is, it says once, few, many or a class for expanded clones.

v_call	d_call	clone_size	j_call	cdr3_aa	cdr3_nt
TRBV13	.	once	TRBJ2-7	CASSLEGSQDHRFYEQYF	TGTGCCAGCAGCTTAGAGGGCAGTCAAGACCACAGGTTCTACGAGCAGTACTTC
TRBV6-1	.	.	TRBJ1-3	CASSEPRGKVENTIYF	TGTGCCAGCAGTGAACCCCGGGGCAAGGTGGAAAACACCATATATTTT
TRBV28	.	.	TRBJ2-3	CASSPPPRGGPSTDTQYF	TGTGCCAGCAGCCCCCCTCCCAGGGGCGGACCCAGCACAGATACGCAGTATTTT
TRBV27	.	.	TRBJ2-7	CASSSVLSSYEQYF	TGTGCCAGCAGTTCGGTATTGAGCTCCTACGAGCAGTACTTC
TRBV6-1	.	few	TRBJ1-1	CASSEDWEGGTEAFF	TGTGCCAGCAGTGAAGATTGGGAGGGGGGCACTGAAGCTTTCTTT
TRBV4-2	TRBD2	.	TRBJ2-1	CASSQVDSGSPNEQFF	TGTGCCAGCAGCCAAGTTGATAGCGGGAGCCCGAATGAGCAGTTCTTC
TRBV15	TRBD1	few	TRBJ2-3	CATSRESGTGADTQYF	TGTGCCACCAGCAGAGAGTCGGGGACAGGGGCAGATACGCAGTATTTT
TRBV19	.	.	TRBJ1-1	CASSIEIGGGEAFF	TGTGCCAGTAGTATAGAAATCGGCGGGGGGGAAGCTTTCTTT
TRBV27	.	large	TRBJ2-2	CASSPRGGGTGELFF	TGTGCCAGCAGCCCGAGGGGGGGCGGCACCGGGGAGCTGTTTTTT
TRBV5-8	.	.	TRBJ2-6	CASSFGSYSGANVLTF	TGTGCCAGCAGCTTCGGTTCCTACTCTGGGGCCAACGTCCTGACTTTC
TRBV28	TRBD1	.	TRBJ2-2	CASSDRAGELFF	TGTGCCAGCAGTGACAGGGCCGGGGAGCTGTTTTTT
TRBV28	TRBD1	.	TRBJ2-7	CASSGRTGGYEQYF	TGTGCCAGCAGTGGAAGGACAGGGGGCTACGAGCAGTACTTC
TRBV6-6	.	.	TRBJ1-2	CASSYSKLDKAVGTF	TGTGCCAGCAGTTACTCTAAACTCGACAAGGCGGTTGGTACCTTC
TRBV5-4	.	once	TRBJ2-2	CASSVDLLSTGELFF	TGTGCCAGCAGCGTTGATTTACTGTCCACCGGGGAGCTGTTTTTT
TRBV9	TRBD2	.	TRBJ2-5	CASSVAGGEETQYF	TGTGCCAGCAGCGTAGCGGGAGGGGAAGAGACCCAGTACTTC
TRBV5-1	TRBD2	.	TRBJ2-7	CASSRTSGRAGLGEQYF	TGCGCCAGCAGCAGGACTAGCGGGAGGGCCGGGCTCGGCGAGCAGTACTTC
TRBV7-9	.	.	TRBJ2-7	CASRVQGDSYEQYF	TGTGCCAGCAGAGTACAGGGAGACAGCTACGAGCAGTACTTC
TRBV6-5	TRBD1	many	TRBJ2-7	CASSTGQGDSSEQYF	TGTGCCAGCAGTACTGGACAGGGAGACTCTAGTGAGCAGTACTTC
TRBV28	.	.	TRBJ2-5	CASSLAETQYF	TGTGCCAGCAGTTTAGCGGAGACCCAGTACTTC
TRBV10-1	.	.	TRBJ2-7	CASSPNANEQYF	TGCGCCAGCAGTCCTAATGCCAACGAGCAGTACTTC
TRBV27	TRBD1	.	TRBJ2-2	CASSLQGVSGELFF	TGTGCCAGCAGTTTACAGGGGGTAAGCGGGGAGCTGTTTTTT
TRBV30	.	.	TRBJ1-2	CAWRIGGGYTF	TGTGCCTGGAGGATAGGGGGAGGCTACACCTTC
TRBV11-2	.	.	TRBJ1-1	CASSLPRQNTEAFF	TGTGCCAGCAGCTTACCCCGACAGAACACTGAAGCTTTCTTT
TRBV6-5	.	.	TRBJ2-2	CASSYSGVDGELFF	TGTGCCAGCAGTTACTCGGGGGTCGACGGGGAGCTGTTTTTT
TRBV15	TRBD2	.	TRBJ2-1	CATRGGLADYNEQFF	TGTGCCACCAGAGGCGGGCTAGCGGATTACAATGAGCAGTTCTTC
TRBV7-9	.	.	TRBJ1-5	CASSLLEGNQPQHF	TGTGCCAGCAGCCTTTTAGAGGGCAATCAGCCCCAGCATTTT
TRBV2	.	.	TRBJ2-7	CASSERTGRPEQYF	TGTGCCAGCAGTGAACGAACAGGGAGGCCCGAGCAGTACTTC
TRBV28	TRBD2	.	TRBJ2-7	CASSNPSGRAYEQYF	TGTGCCAGCAGTAACCCTAGCGGGAGGGCCTACGAGCAGTACTTC
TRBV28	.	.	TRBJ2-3	CASSPPQFSTDTQYF	TGTGCCAGCAGTCCCCCCCAATTTAGCACAGATACGCAGTATTTT
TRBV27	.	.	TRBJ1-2	CASSQPSGRGYTF	TGTGCCAGCAGTCAACCCTCGGGAAGGGGCTACACCTTC
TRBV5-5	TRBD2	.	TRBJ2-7	CASRLAGGYEQYF	TGTGCCAGCAGACTAGCGGGAGGCTACGAGCAGTACTTC
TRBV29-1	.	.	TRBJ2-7	CSVVEGVYYEQYF	TGCAGCGTTGTGGAGGGGGTTTACTACGAGCAGTACTTC
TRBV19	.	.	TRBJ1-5	CASRRQKLSNQPQHF	TGTGCCAGTCGCAGGCAGAAATTGAGCAATCAGCCCCAGCATTTT
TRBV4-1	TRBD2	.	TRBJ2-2	CASSHFFGRGTGELFF	TGCGCCAGCAGCCATTTTTTCGGGAGGGGTACCGGGGAGCTGTTTTTT
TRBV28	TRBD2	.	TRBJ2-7	CASMGGRTYEQYF	TGTGCCAGCATGGGCGGGAGGACCTACGAGCAGTACTTC
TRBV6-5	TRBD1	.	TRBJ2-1	CASSPDRGGYNEQFF	TGTGCCAGCAGTCCCGACAGGGGAGGTTACAATGAGCAGTTCTTC
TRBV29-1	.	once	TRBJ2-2	CSVSRTEALTGELFF	TGCAGCGTCAGCCGGACAGAGGCCTTGACCGGGGAGCTGTTTTTT
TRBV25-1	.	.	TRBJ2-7	CASSEAEYEQYF	TGTGCCAGCTCCGAGGCGGAATACGAGCAGTACTTC
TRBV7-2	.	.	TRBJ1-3	CASSLALAGASGNTIYF	TGTGCCAGCAGCTTAGCGCTTGCGGGTGCATCTGGAAACACCATATATTTT
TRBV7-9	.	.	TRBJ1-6	CASRAGPSNSPLHF	TGTGCCAGCAGAGCGGGACCGAGTAATTCACCCCTCCACTTT
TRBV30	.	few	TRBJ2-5	CAWRGAGEETQYF	TGTGCCTGGAGGGGTGCCGGGGAAGAGACCCAGTACTTC
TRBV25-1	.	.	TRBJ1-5	CASSESTGVSNQPQHF	TGTGCCAGCAGTGAATCTACAGGTGTGAGCAATCAGCCCCAGCATTTT
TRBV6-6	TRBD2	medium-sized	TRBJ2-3	CASRGTITDTQYF	TGTGCCAGCCGCGGGACTATCACAGATACGCAGTATTTT
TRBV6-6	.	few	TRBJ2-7	CASSYSGNPNEQYF	TGTGCCAGCAGTTACTCAGGGAATCCCAACGAGCAGTACTTC
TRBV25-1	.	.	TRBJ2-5	CASTAAAQETQYF	TGTGCCAGCACTGCAGCCGCCCAAGAGACCCAGTACTTC
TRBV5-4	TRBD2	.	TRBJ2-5	CASSPTTSGSPETQYF	TGTGCCAGCAGCCCGACGACTAGCGGGAGTCCGGAGACCCAGTACTTC
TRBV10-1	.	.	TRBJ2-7	CASSAGGGTYEQYF	TGCGCCAGCAGTGCTGGCGGAGGCACCTACGAGCAGTACTTC
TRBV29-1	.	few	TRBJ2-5	CSCISFERQETQYF	TGCAGCTGCATATCATTTGAGCGCCAAGAGACCCAGTACTTC
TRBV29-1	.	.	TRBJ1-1	CSGDKPSRDGVWGPMNTEAFF	TGCAGCGGAGACAAACCCAGCCGGGACGGCGTATGGGGCCCGATGAACACTGAAGCTTTCTTT
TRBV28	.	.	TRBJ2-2	CASSPRGYTGELFF	TGTGCCAGCAGTCCAAGGGGGTACACCGGGGAGCTGTTTTTT
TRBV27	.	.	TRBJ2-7	CASSFGEGLYEQYF	TGTGCCAGCAGTTTCGGAGAAGGGTTATACGAGCAGTACTTC
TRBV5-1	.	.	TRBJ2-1	CASSSSGLYNEQFF	TGCGCCAGCAGCTCCAGCGGACTTTACAATGAGCAGTTCTTC
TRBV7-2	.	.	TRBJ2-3	CASSGRVTDTQYF	TGTGCCAGCAGCGGACGGGTTACAGATACGCAGTATTTT
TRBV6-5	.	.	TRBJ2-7	CASHRERGSYEQYF	TGTGCCAGCCACAGGGAAAGGGGCTCCTACGAGCAGTACTTC
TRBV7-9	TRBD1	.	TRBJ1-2	CASSLGARGAGYTF	TGTGCCAGCAGCTTAGGAGCCAGGGGGGCTGGCTACACCTTC
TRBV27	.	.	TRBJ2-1	CASSSQPWNEQFF	TGTGCCAGCAGTTCACAACCCTGGAATGAGCAGTTCTTC
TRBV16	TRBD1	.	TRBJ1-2	CASSQGQGLYGYTF	TGTGCCAGCAGCCAAGGACAGGGGCTCTATGGCTACACCTTC
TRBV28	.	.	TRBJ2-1	CASSLSQGRYNEQFF	TGTGCCAGCAGTTTATCCCAGGGTCGGTACAATGAGCAGTTCTTC
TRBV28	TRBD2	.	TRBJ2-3	CASQREGPTDTQYF	TGTGCCAGCCAGCGGGAGGGCCCCACAGATACGCAGTATTTT
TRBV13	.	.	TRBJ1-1	CASSFFLFGTEAFF	TGTGCCAGCAGCTTTTTTCTGTTTGGGACTGAAGCTTTCTTT